Described below is a single T cell receptor beta chain sequence and its context. Its antigen is not known. The table came from immunoSEQ multiplex PCR; TCRdb's copy has only in-frame clones and leaves some out. The sample carries around 80,000 clones, approximately 83% recorded once. The CDR3 covers 15 residues. Germline-derived CDR1 and CDR2 are MNHEY and SVGEGT. V was trimmed by 0 bases and J by 6 bases, leaving 12 bases between them. This record comes from a study of T cell responses to AZD1222 COVID-19 vaccine. Study findings and constraints: Sampling captured repertoires only after the peak T cell response.

The sample consisted of peripheral blood, taken 28 days after the second AZD1222 dose. The sequence was obtained from an adult who received the AZD1222 COVID-19 vaccine. This chain uses TRBV6-2 or TRBV6-3 with TRBJ1-5; D call uncertain. The DNA for the CDR3 is TGTGCCAGCAGTTACTCCGGGGAGGGTGGTCAGCCCCAGCATTTT. Amino acid sequence: CASSYSGEGGQPQHF.